Each of the 32 T cell receptor beta chains below was sequenced from the same sample in a study of regulatory T cells in long-lasting Graves disease (dated by TCRdb to the early 2020s). The sample's time point, from its label and the paper: newly diagnosed GD, antithyroid drugs for less than 3 months. For both TCR sequencing and RNA sequencing, RNA was extracted from PBMCs in TRIzol. Libraries were prepared through multiplex PCR. TCRdb records Illumina HiSeq 4000 as the sequencer. CDR3 regions were amplified by Arm-PCR with iRepertoire HTBI primers to construct TCR beta libraries. The raw public data were reprocessed by TCRdb itself: fastp quality trimming at Q25, MiXCR clonotype calling, in-frame beta chains only. CDR3 protein duplicates are merged, each entry listing the most common genes and DNA. This sample has about 430,000 distinct CDR3 sequences in its table, and about 15% of those were observed once. About 7.8% of the sample is in the top ten clones.

A further study also used this sample, focusing on T cells in Graves' hyperthyroidism and ophthalmopathy.

The sample consisted of peripheral blood mononuclear cells (PBMCs), taken at new diagnosis, from a patient treated with antithyroid drugs. Receptor source: a woman aged 40-49 years with Graves disease. Donor details come from another sample of the same person, matched by shared clones.

This clonotype was seen a single time. With only one base between it and a far larger clone, this is likely a read error. The rearrangement links TRBV2 to TRBJ2-3; TRBD2 aligns across 10 bases. With the DNA end fitting TRBJ2-1 better, the J assignment may be wrong. This CDR3 contains 15 residues. Germline V CDR1 and CDR2: SNHLY, FYNNEI. CDR3 loop: CASRSGRGFHNEQFF. CDR3 nucleotides: TGTGCCAGCAGGAGCGGGAGGGGTTTCCACAATGAGCAGTTCTTC.

This clonotype was picked up many times. This chain uses TRBV3-1 with TRBJ2-4; TRBD1 might be the D (6 bases). The ends were cut back, 0 bases at V and 0 bases at J, with 9 bases in the middle. Germline assignment: CDR1 LGHDT and CDR2 YNNKEL (reference sequence). The CDR3 sequence is 16 residues long. The CDR3 DNA follows: TGTGCCAGCAGCCAAGATTTGGGACAAGCCAAAAACATTCAGTACTTC. This encodes CASSQDLGQAKNIQYF.

The rearrangement joins TRBV6-2 or TRBV6-3 to TRBJ2-3; 8 nucleotides agree with TRBD2. Trimming cost V 4 bases and J 4 bases; bases outside gene matches: 1. This CDR3 spans 13 amino acids. CDR1 and CDR2 (germline): MNHEY, SVGEGT. For the CDR3, the DNA is TGTGCCAGCAGTTCGCGGGAGGCAGATACGCAGTATTTT. Protein product: CASSSREADTQYF.

V usage is TRBV5-5 and J usage is TRBJ2-1; weak D call: TRBD2 (5 bases). The CDR3 has 15 amino acids. Trimming pared 0 bases from V and 9 bases from J, leaving 16 bases between. CDR1 and CDR2 from the germline V gene are SGHKS and YYEKEE (reference sequence). CDR3 sequence: CASSLADLGEGEQFF. In DNA, the CDR3 is TGTGCCAGCAGCTTGGCCGATCTGGGAGAAGGTGAGCAGTTCTTC.

This clonotype showed up many times. The V and J genes are TRBV2 and TRBJ2-7, with 8 bases identical to TRBD1. The germline V gene has CDR1 SNHLY and CDR2 FYNNEI. This CDR3 has 15 amino acids. V lost 4 bases, J lost 5 bases, and 10 bases stayed unmatched. The CDR3 sequence is CASSGRTGKGNEQYF. The DNA of the CDR3 is TGTGCCAGCAGTGGAAGGACAGGGAAAGGCAACGAGCAGTACTTC.

This clonotype turned up a few times. The rearrangement uses TRBV3-1 and TRBJ1-2; the D is unclear. V lost 2 bases and J 5 bases, leaving 15 bases between the germline ends. Germline loops: CDR1 LGHDT, CDR2 YNNKEL (reference sequence). There are 15 residues in the CDR3. The CDR3 here is CASSQRPRSTYGYTF. Written as DNA, the CDR3 is TGTGCCAGCAGCCAACGACCACGAAGTACTTATGGCTACACCTTC.

In this sample, this clonotype turned up many times. The gene calls are TRBV11-3 and TRBJ2-1; 11 nucleotides line up with TRBD2. The CDR3 consists of 14 residues. Germline lookup yields CDR1 SGHNT and CDR2 YENEEA. J lost 2 bases, V lost 8 bases, and 2 bases had no gene match. This CDR3 is CASGTSGPYNEQFF. CDR3 bases: TGTGCCAGCGGGACTAGCGGTCCCTACAATGAGCAGTTCTTC. Using reference TRBV11-3 and TRBJ2-1 for the parts outside the CDR3, the full variable domain is EAGVVQSPRYKIIEKKQPVAFWCNPISGHNTLYWYLQNLGQGPELLIRYENEEAVDDSQLPKDRFSAERLKGVDSTLKIQPAELGDSAVYLCASGTSGPYNEQFFGPGTRLTVL.

This clonotype was recorded many times. The V call is TRBV11-2, the J call TRBJ1-6, with D maybe TRBD1 (5 bases). Deletions cut 5 bases from V and 8 bases from J, with 16 bases between. Germline V gene sequence: CDR1 SGHAT, CDR2 FQNNGV. The CDR3 has 15 residues. CDR3 bases: TGTGCCAGCAGCCCTACTTCAGGGTTGGATTCACCCCTCCACTTT. Translating gives CASSPTSGLDSPLHF.

This clonotype has more than one count but fewer than ten. The genes are TRBV9 and TRBJ1-4, with D possibly TRBD1 on 5 matching bases. This CDR3 is 14 amino acids long. Trimming stripped 4 bases from V and 9 bases from J, with 16 bases between. Looked up from germline, CDR1 is SGDLS and CDR2 is YYNGEE. CDR3 sequence (DNA): TGTGCCAGCAGCACCGGGACGACTAGGAAAAAACTGTTTTTT. Encoded protein: CASSTGTTRKKLFF.

A remark on this clonotype: This is likely a read error, given that the CDR3 carries no conserved phenylalanine or tryptophan at its end. The V call is TRBV20-1, the J call TRBJ2-1; 10 nucleotides line up with TRBD2. The germline gives CDR1 DFQATT, CDR2 SNEGSKA (reference sequence). This CDR3 spans 16 amino acids. V trimming: 0 bases; J trimming: 4 bases; junction bases outside the gene matches: 6. CDR3 DNA sequence: TGCAGTGCTAGAGAGGCTAGCGGGAGACAATACAATGAGCAGTTCATC. It specifies CSAREASGRQYNEQFI.

The chain recombines TRBV27 with TRBJ2-3; maybe TRBD2 (6 bases). Trimming removed 4 bases at V and 1 base at J, with 12 bases between. The CDR3 is 15 residues long. In germline, CDR1 is MNHEY, CDR2 SMNVEV (reference sequence). CDR3 DNA sequence: TGTGCCAGCAGTTATCAGACGGGAGGCACAGATACGCAGTATTTT. Protein sequence: CASSYQTGGTDTQYF.

The sample holds many counts of this clonotype. J is TRBJ1-2 and V is TRBV6-1, with 7 bases fitting TRBD1. Looked up from germline, CDR1 is MNHNS and CDR2 is SASEGT. The CDR3 consists of 15 residues. J was trimmed by 5 bases and V by 5 bases; bases with no gene match: 11. In DNA, the CDR3 is TGTGCCAGCAGTCAATTCGACAGGGTGTCATATGGCTACACCTTC. Encoded protein: CASSQFDRVSYGYTF.

This clonotype was detected many times. The chain couples TRBV28 to TRBJ2-7; unclear D gene. V dropped 8 bases and J dropped 2 bases, with 13 bases sitting between them. This CDR3 has 13 amino acids. CDR1 and CDR2 (germline): MDHEN, SYDVKM. The DNA of the CDR3 is TGTGCCAGCCACGAATTAAATACCTACGAGCAGTACTTC. Its protein product is CASHELNTYEQYF.

This clonotype was counted at least ten times. The chain links TRBV12-5 to TRBJ2-1; D ambiguous. This CDR3 spans 13 amino acids. V was shortened by 2 bases and J by 15 bases, with 17 bases between the two germline ends. The germline V gene has CDR1 LGHNT and CDR2 FRNRAP. The CDR3 sequence is CASGLPHSEGTFF. In DNA, the CDR3 is TGTGCTAGTGGTTTGCCACACAGTGAAGGCACGTTCTTC.

The gene calls are TRBV12-5 and TRBJ2-1, with D possibly being TRBD1 (5 bases). The V gene's germline CDR1 is LGHNT and CDR2 FRNRAP. V gave up 3 bases and J gave up 4 bases, with 13 bases separating them. The CDR3 extends over 15 amino acids. The CDR3 reads CASGFGAGKYNEQFF. DNA of the CDR3: TGTGCTAGTGGTTTTGGGGCTGGCAAATACAATGAGCAGTTCTTC.

This clonotype was recorded many times. The V call is TRBV14, the J call TRBJ2-7; D is unresolved. V lost 0 bases and J 5 bases, leaving 11 bases between the germline ends. The germline V gene encodes CDR1 SGHDN and CDR2 FVKESK. This CDR3 is built from 14 residues. The CDR3 coding sequence is TGTGCCAGCAGCCAAGATTGGGGAATCGACGAGCAGTACTTC. Its translation: CASSQDWGIDEQYF.

The table lists this clonotype with many counts. This chain uses TRBV13 with TRBJ2-7; D uncertain. Germline V gene data show CDR1 as PRHDT and CDR2 as FYEKMQ (reference sequence). Deletions cut 5 bases from V and 3 bases from J, with 17 bases between. The CDR3 loop spans 15 amino acids. The CDR3 loop is CASSPRLAPYYEQYF. The CDR3, as DNA: TGTGCCAGCAGCCCGAGATTGGCACCTTACTACGAGCAGTACTTC.

This clonotype came up a few times. The chain couples TRBV9 to TRBJ2-3, with D perhaps matching TRBD1 or TRBD2 (5 bases each). This CDR3 contains 15 residues. The V end was cut by 3 bases, the J end by 6 bases, with 17 bases between. Germline CDR1 and CDR2: SGDLS and YYNGEE. The CDR3 nucleotides are TGTGCCAGCAGCGGAGGGACCAATAGGGCGGATACGCAGTATTTT. It codes for CASSGGTNRADTQYF.

This clonotype occurred many times. This sequence joins TRBV11-3 and TRBJ1-1; 10 nucleotides match TRBD1. The CDR3 totals 17 residues. V dropped 3 bases and J dropped 11; count of bases not matched to a gene: 18. Germline V CDR1 and CDR2: SGHNT, YENEEA. CDR3 nucleotides: TGTGCCAGCAGCTTCCCGGTAGGACAGGGGGAACCGGGAAGGGCTTTCTTT. This gives the protein CASSFPVGQGEPGRAFF. Looking up the rest from reference TRBV11-3 and TRBJ1-1 gives the full variable domain: EAGVVQSPRYKIIEKKQPVAFWCNPISGHNTLYWYLQNLGQGPELLIRYENEEAVDDSQLPKDRFSAERLKGVDSTLKIQPAELGDSAVYLCASSFPVGQGEPGRAFFGQGTRLTVV.

The chain is built from TRBV29-1 and TRBJ1-4; 7 bases agree with TRBD1. CDR3 length equals 13 residues. Germline CDR1 is SQVTM and CDR2 is ANQGSEA. The V gene end was trimmed by 6 bases and the J gene end by 8 bases; junction bases not matched to a gene: 9. CDR3 residues: CSVARDRDEKLFF. In nucleotides, the CDR3 is TGCAGCGTCGCAAGAGACAGGGACGAAAAACTGTTTTTT.

As for this clonotype: Being one base from a much bigger clone, this may be a read error. The rearrangement links TRBV14 to TRBJ1-1, with TRBD1 matching 7 bases. This CDR3 contains 14 residues. Germline V lookup: CDR1 SGHDN, CDR2 FVKESK. The CDR3 reads CVSSRQGGNTEAFF. The DNA for the CDR3 is TGTGTCAGCAGTCGACAGGGCGGGAACACTGAAGCTTTCTTT.

This chain links TRBV28 with TRBJ2-4, with D possibly being TRBD2 (6 bases). V dropped 5 bases and J dropped 8 bases, with 16 bases sitting between them. The CDR3 has 14 residues. CDR1 MDHEN and CDR2 SYDVKM come from the germline V gene. The CDR3 reads CASSPQAREDIQYF. In DNA form, the CDR3 reads TGTGCCAGCAGTCCGCAAGCGAGGGAGGACATTCAGTACTTC.

This clonotype was counted ten times or more. The rearrangement links TRBV6-1 to TRBJ2-3; tentative D call: TRBD1 (5 bases). V was shortened by 5 bases and J by 2 bases, with 14 bases between the two germline ends. CDR3 length equals 15 residues. CDR1 is MNHNS and CDR2 is SASEGT in the germline V gene. CDR3 nucleotide sequence: TGTGCCAGCAGTCCCGACAGAGGAGACACAGATACGCAGTATTTT. Encoded protein: CASSPDRGDTDTQYF.

This clonotype has more than one count but fewer than ten. At one of its ends the junction is not consistent with the germline gene, which may arise from a read error. The V gene is TRBV7-7, the J gene TRBJ2-4, with 10 bases lining up with TRBD2. The CDR3 sequence is 17 residues long. Germline assignment: CDR1 SSHAT and CDR2 FNYEAQ (reference sequence). The CDR3 reads CASSLLEREGTKNIQYF. The CDR3 nucleotides are TGTGCTAGCAGCTTACTAGAGCGGGAGGGAACCAAAAACATTCAGTACTTC.

This clonotype was seen many times. This CDR3 reads CATSNWDRGQETQYF. For the CDR3, the DNA is TGTGCCACCAGCAATTGGGACAGGGGGCAAGAGACCCAGTACTTC. The chain recombines TRBV15 with TRBJ2-5; 11 nucleotides line up with TRBD1. The CDR3 has 15 residues. With V trimmed by 4 bases and J by 2 bases, 3 bases remained unmatched. Germline V CDR1 and CDR2: LNHNV, YYDKDF (reference sequence).

This clonotype was recorded a few times. V gene TRBV5-1 combines with J gene TRBJ2-1, with TRBD2 identical over 12 bases. J was trimmed by 8 bases and V by 4 bases; bases with no gene match: 7. The CDR3 has 15 amino acids. Germline V gene sequence: CDR1 SGHRS, CDR2 YFSETQ. The CDR3 DNA reads TGCGCCAGCAGCCCTAGCGGGAGGGCCCACCATGAGCAGTTCTTC. Translation: CASSPSGRAHHEQFF.

The chain couples TRBV7-8 to TRBJ2-1; the match to TRBD2 covers 8 bases. V lost 5 bases to trimming and J lost 5 bases; unmatched junction nucleotides: 8. The CDR3 is made up of 15 amino acids. The germline gives CDR1 SGHVS, CDR2 FQNEAQ. CDR3 residues: CASSPGGIGHNEQFF. In nucleotides, the CDR3 is TGTGCCAGCAGCCCGGGGGGGATAGGACACAATGAGCAGTTCTTC.

This clonotype was picked up a small number of times. The J gene is TRBJ2-1, the V gene TRBV11-3; the D is unclear. The germline CDR1 and CDR2 sequences are SGHNT and YENEEA. This CDR3 is built from 15 residues. V was cut by 2 bases and J by 4 bases, with 12 bases left in between. The CDR3 sequence is CASSLTRESYNEQFF. Written as DNA, the CDR3 is TGTGCCAGCAGCTTAACACGAGAGAGTTACAATGAGCAGTTCTTC.

This chain connects TRBV20-1 to TRBJ2-1; 8 bases line up with TRBD2. Germline trimming cut 0 bases from V and 7 bases from J; bases unmatched to any gene: 11. The CDR3 has 16 amino acids. The germline CDR1 and CDR2 sequences are DFQATT and SNEGSKA (reference sequence). The CDR3 sequence is CSARDLDGGGKNEQFF. Written as DNA, the CDR3 is TGCAGTGCTAGAGATCTTGACGGGGGGGGCAAGAATGAGCAGTTCTTC.

This clonotype was seen a few times. The gene calls are TRBV5-4 and TRBJ2-5; D remains unclear. V was shortened by 4 bases and J by 0 bases, with 4 bases between the two germline ends. CDR1 SGHNT and CDR2 YYREEE come from the germline V gene (reference sequence). The CDR3 covers 12 residues. CDR3 DNA sequence: TGTGCCAGCAGCGTGGACCAAGAGACCCAGTACTTC. This codes for CASSVDQETQYF.

The V and J genes are TRBV5-1 and TRBJ1-1, with 7 bases fitting TRBD1. This CDR3 has 15 amino acids. V lost 3 bases, J lost 0 bases, and 5 bases stayed unmatched. Germline assignment: CDR1 SGHRS and CDR2 YFSETQ. CDR3 nucleotide sequence: TGCGCCAGCAGCTCCCGGACAGGCGTGAACACTGAAGCTTTCTTT. Protein: CASSSRTGVNTEAFF.

In its sample, this clonotype was seen many times. The genes are TRBV5-5 and TRBJ2-1; TRBD2 agrees at 7 bases. V lost 7 bases, J lost 0 bases, and 10 bases stayed unmatched. This CDR3 is built from 16 residues. Germline CDR1 reads SGHKS; CDR2 reads YYEKEE (reference sequence). CDR3: CASQSLAGGSYNEQFF. The CDR3 DNA sequence: TGTGCCAGCCAATCCTTAGCGGGCGGCTCCTACAATGAGCAGTTCTTC.